This T cell receptor beta chain was identified in a study of identical twins. In this sample, this clonotype turned up a few times. It was template switching that added a universal primer site, and there were unique molecular identifiers on the cDNA. TCRdb reanalysed the 5' RACE reads using MiXCR and keeps one entry per CDR3 protein. The table shows roughly 690,000 distinct CDR3 sequences, with roughly 20% occurring only once. The sample also formed part of further work on T cells expressing NK-cell markers. From that study: HCMV seropositivity characterized most of the eight sequenced donors, and seronegativity one. Evidence did not settle whether expanded NKG2C+ T cell clones targeted HCMV.

This clonotype was sampled from a woman between 18 and 29 years old in good health. The sample consisted of PBMCs.

The CDR3 region is CSATETHYGYTF. The CDR3 nucleotides are TGCAGTGCTACGGAGACACATTATGGCTACACCTTC. This rearrangement joins TRBV20-1 to TRBJ1-2; D is undetermined. The CDR3 spans 12 residues. Germline V gene sequence: CDR1 DFQATT, CDR2 SNEGSKA (reference sequence). Trimming took 4 bases from V and 5 from J, leaving 11 bases between them.